Listed below are T cell receptor beta chains from one sample, sequenced in a study of identifying expanded T cells in peripheral blood. TCRdb's copy holds only in-frame clones and misses some; the assay was immunoSEQ multiplex PCR. The data show about 91,000 clones, approximately 89% seen once. Sequenced material: blood. All receptors come from a person between 18 and 70 years old in good health. The CDR3 runs from the conserved cysteine through the conserved F or W. D genes are given only for firm matches. A clone size is listed for some rows: how often the clone was seen (once, few, many), or a class if it is expanded.

v_call	clone_size	j_call	d_call	cdr3_aa	cdr3_nt
TRBV4-1	once	TRBJ1-2	-	CASSQDPRVEGYTF	TGCGCCAGCAGCCAAGATCCCAGGGTCGAGGGCTACACCTTC
TRBV7-2	once	TRBJ2-3	TRBD1	CASSLARAGGTDTQYF	TGTGCCAGCAGCTTAGCGCGGGCAGGGGGAACAGATACGCAGTATTTT
TRBV7-2	-	TRBJ2-7	TRBD1	CASSPPGTGTYEQYF	TGTGCCAGCAGCCCTCCGGGGACAGGGACCTACGAGCAGTACTTC
TRBV6-5	-	TRBJ2-5	-	CASSYSADSQETQYF	TGTGCCAGCAGTTACTCGGCTGACAGCCAAGAGACCCAGTACTTC
TRBV5-1	-	TRBJ2-1	TRBD1	CASKTGTNNEQFF	TGCGCCAGCAAGACAGGGACCAACAATGAGCAGTTCTTC
TRBV9	-	TRBJ2-7	TRBD2	CASSVSGTSGSYEQYF	TGTGCCAGCAGCGTATCCGGGACTAGCGGCTCCTACGAGCAGTACTTC
TRBV7-3	-	TRBJ1-4	-	CASSLTVATNEKLFF	TGTGCCAGCAGCTTAACGGTCGCAACTAATGAAAAACTGTTTTTT
TRBV9	-	TRBJ2-1	TRBD1	CASSVLGQGAAEQFF	TGTGCCAGCAGCGTGCTGGGACAGGGGGCCGCTGAGCAGTTCTTC
TRBV9	-	TRBJ1-3	-	CASSVAGNTIYF	TGTGCCAGCAGCGTAGCTGGAAACACCATATATTTT
TRBV6-1	-	TRBJ2-1	-	CASSEQPRAEEQFF	TGTGCCAGCAGTGAACAGCCCAGGGCTGAGGAGCAGTTCTTC
TRBV7-9	-	TRBJ2-4	-	CASSLARSGVPLAKNIQYF	TGTGCCAGCAGCTTAGCGCGGTCAGGGGTCCCTCTAGCCAAAAACATTCAGTACTTC
TRBV6-1	-	TRBJ2-7	TRBD1	CASRRQGSYEQYF	TGTGCCAGCCGACGACAGGGATCCTACGAGCAGTACTTC
TRBV11-2	-	TRBJ1-1	-	CASSSHALEAFF	TGTGCCAGCAGCTCCCATGCCCTCGAAGCTTTCTTT
TRBV27	-	TRBJ2-3	-	CASSLSPNFSQNQSTDTQYF	TGTGCCAGCAGTTTATCCCCAAACTTTTCCCAAAACCAAAGCACAGATACGCAGTATTTT
TRBV5-4	-	TRBJ2-7	TRBD2	CASSLTGGPFYEQYF	TGTGCCAGCAGCTTGACGGGGGGGCCTTTCTACGAGCAGTACTTC
TRBV9	-	TRBJ2-3	-	CASSVGGTVQDTQYF	TGTGCCAGCAGCGTAGGGGGAACAGTCCAAGATACGCAGTATTTT